This T cell receptor beta chain was identified during a study of blood T cells in healthy people across ages. The CDR3 runs to 15 residues. Trimming stripped 1 base from V and 0 bases from J, with 7 bases between. Germline V lookup: CDR1 SGHTA, CDR2 FQGTGA. The study's findings and limits: Researchers deemed the diversity estimates from one million T cells underestimates.

This clonotype was counted only a few times. The antigen is unknown. A sample-barcoded 5' primer and a J-beta primer mix were used in a second PCR of about 6 to 12 cycles. TCRdb reprocessed the 5' RACE reads via MiXCR and lists one record per CDR3 protein. Among fewer than 2,000,000 distinct CDR3 sequences listed, about two fifths were seen once. The rearrangement joins TRBV7-3 to TRBJ2-1; no firm D call. This clonotype was obtained from a human donor in good health. Sequencing was done on a sample of blood. The CDR3 is CASSLMGDSYNEQFF. The CDR3 coding sequence is TGTGCCAGCAGCTTAATGGGTGACTCCTACAATGAGCAGTTCTTC.